The rows below give T cell receptor beta chains drawn from one sample of a study of blood T cell repertoires in COVID-19. This table comes from immunoSEQ multiplex PCR, and its TCRdb copy is limited to in-frame clones, with some not included. The sample contains about 160,000 clones, approximately 84% of which appear only once. The sample taken for sequencing was peripheral blood. Receptors originate from a woman of 80 years or more with acute or convalescent COVID-19. CDR3s include the opening cysteine and the closing phenylalanine or tryptophan. D genes are given only for firm matches. Some rows have no size entry. The others give once, few or many, or a class for an expanded clone.

V: TRBV9; J: TRBJ2-3; D: -; size: -; CDR3: CASSPNRVTDTQYF; DNA: TGTGCCAGCAGCCCGAACAGAGTCACAGATACGCAGTATTTT
V: TRBV5-1; J: TRBJ2-1; D: TRBD2; size: -; CDR3: CASSFSGRSYNEQFF; DNA: TGCGCCAGCAGCTTTAGCGGGAGATCCTACAATGAGCAGTTCTTC
V: TRBV5-4; J: TRBJ2-7; D: TRBD1; size: -; CDR3: CASSLDTDRAHEQYF; DNA: TGTGCCAGCAGCTTGGATACGGACAGGGCCCACGAGCAGTACTTC
V: TRBV9; J: TRBJ2-5; D: TRBD1; size: -; CDR3: CASSARDRGREETQYF; DNA: TGTGCCAGCAGCGCCCGGGACAGGGGACGGGAAGAGACCCAGTACTTC
V: TRBV27; J: TRBJ2-7; D: -; size: few; CDR3: CATKWESGTYEQYF; DNA: TGTGCCACCAAGTGGGAGTCGGGGACCTACGAGCAGTACTTC
V: TRBV10-1; J: TRBJ2-1; D: TRBD2; size: -; CDR3: CASSERVAGVAEQFF; DNA: TGCGCCAGCAGTGAGAGAGTAGCGGGAGTTGCTGAGCAGTTCTTC
V: TRBV11-3; J: TRBJ2-2; D: -; size: few; CDR3: CASSLGLERELFF; DNA: TGTGCCAGCAGCTTAGGCCTGGAGAGGGAGCTGTTTTTT
V: TRBV6-5; J: TRBJ2-1; D: -; size: -; CDR3: CASSYQGRGTYNEQFF; DNA: TGTGCCAGCAGTTACCAAGGCAGGGGAACCTACAATGAGCAGTTCTTC
V: TRBV30; J: TRBJ1-1; D: -; size: -; CDR3: CAWSGQRRTEAFF; DNA: TGTGCCTGGAGTGGCCAGAGGCGCACTGAAGCTTTCTTT
V: TRBV5-4; J: TRBJ2-3; D: -; size: -; CDR3: CASSSAGRSTDTQYF; DNA: TGTGCCAGCAGCTCAGCAGGGAGGAGCACAGATACGCAGTATTTT
V: TRBV5-1; J: TRBJ1-4; D: TRBD1; size: -; CDR3: CASGDRGETNEKLFF; DNA: TGCGCCAGCGGGGACAGGGGGGAAACTAATGAAAAACTGTTTTTT
V: TRBV28; J: TRBJ2-1; D: TRBD1; size: -; CDR3: CASNRQGFNEQFF; DNA: TGTGCCAGTAATAGACAGGGGTTCAATGAGCAGTTCTTC
V: TRBV5-1; J: TRBJ2-3; D: -; size: -; CDR3: CASSSLAGTDTQYF; DNA: TGCGCCAGCAGCTCGTTAGCGGGCACAGATACGCAGTATTTT
V: TRBV5-1; J: TRBJ1-4; D: TRBD1; size: few; CDR3: CASSLGQGGEKLFF; DNA: TGCGCCAGCAGCTTGGGTCAGGGGGGTGAAAAACTGTTTTTT
V: TRBV3-1/TRBV3-2; J: TRBJ1-2; D: -; size: -; CDR3: CASSEGPTYGYTF; DNA: TGTGCCAGCAGCGAAGGGCCCACCTATGGCTACACCTTC
V: TRBV7-9; J: TRBJ1-2; D: TRBD1; size: -; CDR3: CASSLGTGYGYTF; DNA: TGTGCCAGCAGCTTAGGGACAGGCTATGGCTACACCTTC
V: TRBV3-1/TRBV3-2; J: TRBJ2-1; D: TRBD2; size: -; CDR3: CASSQDEASGRARTYNEQFF; DNA: TGTGCCAGCAGCCAAGACGAGGCTAGCGGGAGGGCCAGGACCTACAATGAGCAGTTCTTC
V: TRBV28; J: TRBJ2-7; D: -; size: -; CDR3: CASSFYLYEQYF; DNA: TGTGCCAGCAGTTTCTATCTCTACGAGCAGTACTTC
V: TRBV2; J: TRBJ1-1; D: TRBD1; size: -; CDR3: CASRRRAGGNTEAFF; DNA: TGTGCCAGCAGGAGGCGGGCAGGGGGCAACACTGAAGCTTTCTTT
V: TRBV19; J: TRBJ2-3; D: TRBD2; size: -; CDR3: CASSIDGSGGWEANTQYF; DNA: TGTGCCAGTAGTATAGATGGTAGCGGGGGCTGGGAGGCGAATACGCAGTATTTT
V: TRBV11-2; J: TRBJ2-7; D: TRBD2; size: -; CDR3: CASSLEASGIYEQYF; DNA: TGTGCCAGCAGCTTAGAGGCTAGCGGGATCTACGAGCAGTACTTC
V: TRBV7-9; J: TRBJ2-5; D: TRBD2; size: few; CDR3: CASSAVSGRGRETQYF; DNA: TGTGCCAGCAGCGCCGTATCTGGGAGGGGACGAGAGACCCAGTACTTC
V: TRBV29-1; J: TRBJ2-1; D: -; size: -; CDR3: CSVAVYNEQFF; DNA: TGCAGCGTTGCGGTCTACAATGAGCAGTTCTTC
V: TRBV29-1; J: TRBJ1-1; D: -; size: -; CDR3: CSVHGQINTEAFF; DNA: TGCAGCGTCCACGGACAGATAAACACTGAAGCTTTCTTT
V: TRBV7-2; J: TRBJ2-3; D: TRBD2; size: -; CDR3: CASSAGSGTFTDTQYF; DNA: TGTGCCAGCAGCGCCGGTAGCGGGACGTTCACAGATACGCAGTATTTT
V: TRBV7-2; J: TRBJ1-2; D: -; size: -; CDR3: CASSPSREDGYTF; DNA: TGTGCCAGCAGCCCGAGTCGGGAGGATGGCTACACCTTC
V: TRBV10-3; J: TRBJ2-5; D: -; size: -; CDR3: CATQTSRVQETQYF; DNA: TGTGCCACCCAAACCTCGCGGGTTCAAGAGACCCAGTACTTC
V: TRBV19; J: TRBJ2-3; D: TRBD2; size: few; CDR3: CASSILAGEADTQYF; DNA: TGTGCCAGTAGTATTCTAGCGGGAGAGGCAGATACGCAGTATTTT
V: TRBV3-1/TRBV3-2; J: TRBJ1-1; D: -; size: once; CDR3: CASSQELATEAFF; DNA: TGTGCCAGCAGCCAAGAACTAGCGACTGAAGCTTTCTTT
V: TRBV5-5; J: TRBJ1-1; D: -; size: -; CDR3: CASSSWTVSTEAFF; DNA: TGTGCCAGCAGCTCCTGGACAGTATCTACTGAAGCTTTCTTT
V: TRBV19; J: TRBJ2-7; D: TRBD1; size: -; CDR3: CASSFGAGGYEQYF; DNA: TGTGCCAGTTCCTTTGGGGCAGGGGGCTACGAGCAGTACTTC
V: TRBV5-1; J: TRBJ2-1; D: -; size: -; CDR3: CASSLNGYNEQFF; DNA: TGCGCCAGCAGCTTGAACGGCTACAATGAGCAGTTCTTC
V: TRBV3-1/TRBV3-2; J: TRBJ1-5; D: -; size: -; CDR3: CASSRGGEDQPQHF; DNA: TGTGCCAGCAGCCGTGGAGGGGAAGATCAGCCCCAGCATTTT
V: TRBV6-2/TRBV6-3; J: TRBJ1-2; D: -; size: -; CDR3: CASSYTGPNYGYTF; DNA: TGTGCCAGCAGTTACACAGGGCCCAACTATGGCTACACCTTC
V: TRBV5-1; J: TRBJ2-7; D: TRBD2; size: -; CDR3: CASSLGTSGRAIYEQYF; DNA: TGCGCCAGCAGCTTGGGGACTAGCGGGAGGGCCATCTACGAGCAGTACTTC
V: TRBV28; J: TRBJ1-2; D: TRBD1; size: -; CDR3: CASRRGQGGPNYGYTF; DNA: TGTGCCAGCAGACGAGGACAGGGAGGACCCAACTATGGCTACACCTTC
V: TRBV11-1; J: TRBJ2-1; D: -; size: -; CDR3: CASSMRSDEQFF; DNA: TGTGCCAGCAGCATGAGGAGCGATGAGCAGTTCTTC
V: TRBV21-1; J: TRBJ1-1; D: -; size: -; CDR3: CASSKQEGSTEAFF; DNA: TGTGCCAGCAGCAAACAAGAGGGTTCAACTGAAGCTTTCTTT
V: TRBV30; J: TRBJ1-2; D: -; size: -; CDR3: CAWSVGGLDGYTF; DNA: TGTGCCTGGAGTGTAGGAGGCCTGGATGGCTACACCTTC
V: TRBV2; J: TRBJ2-3; D: -; size: few; CDR3: CASSRPKLGQRGSTDTQYF; DNA: TGTGCCAGCAGCCGGCCGAAATTAGGTCAGAGGGGGAGCACAGATACGCAGTATTTT
V: TRBV2; J: TRBJ1-5; D: -; size: -; CDR3: CASSASAGVGQPQHF; DNA: TGTGCCAGCAGTGCCTCCGCCGGGGTCGGCCAGCCCCAGCATTTT
V: TRBV7-2; J: TRBJ2-7; D: TRBD2; size: -; CDR3: CASSLVAGDGEQYF; DNA: TGTGCCAGCAGCTTAGTAGCGGGAGACGGAGAGCAGTACTTC
V: TRBV19; J: TRBJ1-5; D: -; size: -; CDR3: CASSIGGPGTEQPQHF; DNA: TGTGCCAGTAGTATTGGGGGCCCAGGGACGGAACAGCCCCAGCATTTT
V: TRBV2; J: TRBJ1-5; D: -; size: -; CDR3: CASRAQGLLNQPQHF; DNA: TGTGCCAGCAGGGCCCAGGGACTTCTCAATCAGCCCCAGCATTTT